The 25 T cell receptor beta chains below come from one sample, sequenced in a study of cytomegalovirus exposure and HLA in healthy donors. Use of 60 Vbeta and 13 Jbeta primers characterized the PCR. Generated by immunoSEQ multiplex PCR, the TCRdb table keeps only in-frame clones and is missing some. Altogether approximately 170,000 clones are present, 71% being singletons, with the ten largest covering roughly 1.6%. What was sequenced was PBMCs. Source of these receptors: a girl between 10 and 17 years old in good health and CMV-seronegative.

The chain joins TRBV6-1 to TRBJ1-5; a possible D gene is TRBD1 (5 bases). From germline, CDR1 is MNHNS and CDR2 SASEGT. Trimming removed 3 bases at V and 0 bases at J, with 12 bases between. This CDR3 has 16 residues. CDR3 sequence (DNA): TGTGCCAGCAGTGAGGTTGGAGGGGCTAGCAATCAGCCCCAGCATTTT. It specifies CASSEVGGASNQPQHF.

The chain employs TRBV2 and TRBJ1-2; D unresolved. The CDR3 extends over 15 amino acids. Germline lookup yields CDR1 SNHLY and CDR2 FYNNEI. V lost 3 bases and J 3 bases, leaving 14 bases between the germline ends. The CDR3, as DNA: TGTGCCAGCAGTGATTGGAGCCCGCGCGACTATGGCTACACCTTC. It translates to CASSDWSPRDYGYTF.

This rearrangement joins TRBV2 to TRBJ1-5; the match to TRBD1 covers 12 bases. The length of the CDR3 is 17 residues. V lost 6 bases and J lost 2; bases outside the gene matches: 8. The V gene's germline CDR1 is SNHLY and CDR2 FYNNEI. The CDR3 region has the DNA TGTGCCAGCAGAACCGGGACAGGGGGCTTCGGCAATCAGCCCCAGCATTTT. Translation: CASRTGTGGFGNQPQHF.

In nucleotides, the CDR3 is TGTGCCAGCAGCCGCGCTGACAGGGGGGCTTACGAGCAGTACTTC. This gives the protein CASSRADRGAYEQYF. The chain is built from TRBV6-1 and TRBJ2-7; TRBD1 agrees at 9 bases. The V gene end was trimmed by 6 bases and the J gene end by 4 bases; junction bases not matched to a gene: 10. Looked up from germline, CDR1 is MNHNS and CDR2 is SASEGT. The CDR3 has 15 amino acids.

CDR3 residues: CASSGDRGVTDTQYF. The CDR3 DNA follows: TGTGCCAGTAGTGGGGACAGGGGTGTGACAGATACGCAGTATTTT. The chain carries TRBV19 and TRBJ2-3; 10 nucleotides line up with TRBD1. The CDR3 is 15 amino acids. CDR1 and CDR2 from the germline V gene are LNHDA and SQIVND (reference sequence). V lost 5 bases and J lost 3; bases outside the gene matches: 5.

This chain uses TRBV20-1 with TRBJ1-1, with unresolved D. V lost 6 bases and J lost 8, with 10 bases in between. Germline V gives CDR1 DFQATT, CDR2 SNEGSKA (reference sequence). This CDR3 spans 10 amino acids. The chain's CDR3 is CSAIKREAFF. CDR3 DNA: TGCAGTGCCATCAAGCGGGAAGCTTTCTTT.

The V gene is TRBV20-1, the J gene TRBJ1-4; unclear D gene. The CDR3 length is 10 residues. Germline-derived CDR1 and CDR2 are DFQATT and SNEGSKA (reference sequence). Trimming pared 2 bases from V and 8 bases from J, leaving 3 bases between. CDR3 amino acids: CSARIEKLFF. Here the CDR3 DNA reads TGCAGTGCTAGAATAGAAAAACTGTTTTTT.

The chain joins TRBV6-1 to TRBJ1-1, with D possibly matching TRBD1 (5 bases). CDR1 is MNHNS, CDR2 SASEGT, per germline. Trimming removed 10 bases from V and 3 bases from J, with 15 bases in between. This CDR3 contains 13 residues. Written as DNA, the CDR3 is TGTGCCACGTGGGGCCAGGGCCACACTGAAGCTTTCTTT. Its translation: CATWGQGHTEAFF.

The chain combines TRBV5-1 with TRBJ2-5; D possibly corresponds to TRBD2 (5 bases). V lost 2 bases and J 5 bases, leaving 10 bases between the germline ends. The CDR3 loop spans 13 amino acids. Germline loops: CDR1 SGHRS, CDR2 YFSETQ. The CDR3 protein is CASSFRGGETQYF. The CDR3 bases are TGCGCCAGCAGCTTCCGGGGTGGGGAGACCCAGTACTTC.

V and J are TRBV9 and TRBJ1-1, with no clear D. The germline V and J ends were trimmed by 1 base and 2 bases, with 6 bases remaining between them. This CDR3 has 13 residues. Germline V gene data show CDR1 as SGDLS and CDR2 as YYNGEE. The CDR3 region is CASSVLGNTEAFF. The CDR3 DNA follows: TGTGCCAGCAGCGTATTGGGCAACACTGAAGCTTTCTTT.

The rearrangement links TRBV19 to TRBJ2-7; a weak D match, TRBD1 (6 bases). The CDR3 sequence is 13 residues long. Germline V gene lookup returns CDR1 LNHDA and CDR2 SQIVND (reference sequence). Trimming stripped 5 bases from V and 4 bases from J, with 12 bases between. The CDR3 spells CASSRDIQYEQYF. The CDR3 region has the DNA TGTGCCAGTAGTCGGGACATTCAGTACGAGCAGTACTTC.

This chain connects TRBV2 to TRBJ2-7, with 7 positions matching TRBD2. Germline-derived CDR1 and CDR2 are SNHLY and FYNNEI. With 4 bases clipped from V and 0 bases from J, the junction kept 6 bases outside the gene matches. The CDR3 extends over 15 amino acids. CDR3 sequence (DNA): TGTGCCAGCAGTGCGGGGGGACTACCCTCCTACGAGCAGTACTTC. It codes for CASSAGGLPSYEQYF.

This clone was counted between two and nine times. V is TRBV5-5 and J is TRBJ1-4; 7 bases match TRBD1. Germline loops: CDR1 SGHKS, CDR2 YYEKEE (reference sequence). V was pared by 0 bases and J by 3 bases, with 8 bases of the junction left unmatched. CDR3 size: 17 residues. The CDR3 DNA is TGTGCCAGCAGCTTGGTACAGGGGTTGAGATCTAATGAAAAACTGTTTTTT. Translation gives CASSLVQGLRSNEKLFF.

The chain is built from TRBV7-9 and TRBJ2-7; D gene unclear. Trimming shortened V by 1 base and J by 3 bases, and 7 bases separated the two germline ends. From germline, CDR1 is SEHNR and CDR2 FQNEAQ (reference sequence). This CDR3 has 13 amino acids. In nucleotides, the CDR3 is TGTGCCAGCAGCTTAGGTCTAGGCTACGAGCAGTACTTC. Encoded protein: CASSLGLGYEQYF.

A single count supports this clone. The rearrangement joins TRBV7-9 to TRBJ2-1; D gene uncertain. V was pared by 5 bases and J by 16 bases, with 18 bases between. Germline V CDR1 and CDR2: SEHNR, FQNEAQ (reference sequence). The CDR3 spans 12 residues. The CDR3 DNA is TGTGCCAGCAGCCCCAGACTCCTCCGGTCTTTCTTC. It codes for CASSPRLLRSFF.

The V call is TRBV6-5, the J call TRBJ2-5; 7 nucleotides line up with TRBD2. This CDR3 contains 15 residues. V shed 5 bases and J 5 bases; nucleotides not matched to a gene: 11. From germline, CDR1 is MNHEY and CDR2 SVGAGI. For the CDR3, the DNA is TGTGCCAGCAGTCCCCGATGGGGGGGGTGGGAGACCCAGTACTTC. Residues: CASSPRWGGWETQYF.

The genes are TRBV7-2 and TRBJ1-1; D is undetermined. Germline CDR1 and CDR2: SGHTA and FQGNSA. The CDR3 covers 17 residues. V was clipped by 1 base and J by 0 bases, with 15 bases between them. CDR3 sequence reads: CASSLEWARTLNTEAFF. CDR3 sequence (DNA): TGTGCCAGCAGCTTAGAGTGGGCCAGAACCTTGAACACTGAAGCTTTCTTT.

This chain links TRBV7-2 with TRBJ1-3; D is perhaps TRBD1 (5 bases). The germline CDR1 and CDR2 sequences are SGHTA and FQGNSA. With 3 bases removed from V and 0 bases from J, the gap between germline ends came to 12 bases. The CDR3 is 16 amino acids. CDR3 DNA: TGTGCCAGCAGCTTGGGGCAATCCTACTCTGGAAACACCATATATTTT. It codes for CASSLGQSYSGNTIYF.

V and J are TRBV7-9 and TRBJ2-7, with a possible D match to TRBD1 (6 bases). V was shortened by 8 bases and J by 5 bases, with 16 bases between the two germline ends. Germline loops: CDR1 SEHNR, CDR2 FQNEAQ (reference sequence). The CDR3 has 13 amino acids. The DNA of the CDR3 is TGTGCCAGCTCCAAACAGGGATCGGACGAGCAGTACTTC. Amino acid sequence: CASSKQGSDEQYF.

V usage is TRBV23-1 and J usage is TRBJ1-4, with 9 bases matching TRBD1. TRBV23-1 is sorted into the ORF group, with uncertain function. The CDR3 extends over 15 amino acids. J gave up 13 bases and V 3 bases, and 12 bases lay outside the gene matches. The CDR3, as DNA: TGCGCCAGCAGTCACCTTGAGGGACAGGGTGCGACACTGTTTTTT. Its protein product is CASSHLEGQGATLFF.

This chain uses TRBV25-1 with TRBJ1-5, with TRBD1 matching 8 bases. Germline lookup yields CDR1 MGHDK and CDR2 SYGVNS. Trimming took 8 bases from V and 5 from J; bases not matched to a gene: 11. CDR3 length: 15 amino acids. In DNA form, the CDR3 reads TGTGCCAGCCCCCAGGGACAGGACAAGTATCAGCCCCAGCATTTT. Its protein is CASPQGQDKYQPQHF.

This chain links TRBV4-1 with TRBJ2-2; TRBD1 matches 10 bases. The CDR3 has 17 amino acids. Germline CDR1 reads MGHRA; CDR2 reads YSYEKL. The V and J ends lost 2 bases and 5 bases, in that order; junction bases with no gene match: 8. CDR3 amino acids: CASSQTGTGAGTGELFF. CDR3 sequence (DNA): TGCGCCAGCAGCCAAACCGGGACAGGGGCGGGAACCGGGGAGCTGTTTTTT.

This sequence joins TRBV6-1 and TRBJ1-1; D might be TRBD1 (5 bases). The germline V gene has CDR1 MNHNS and CDR2 SASEGT. Trimming stripped 2 bases from V and 5 bases from J, with 15 bases between. This CDR3 has 15 amino acids. This CDR3 reads CASSERLGGSTEAFF. The CDR3 DNA reads TGTGCCAGCAGTGAAAGATTGGGGGGGAGTACTGAAGCTTTCTTT.

The gene calls are TRBV29-1 and TRBJ2-7; D not certain. The CDR3 has 11 residues. Germline-derived CDR1 and CDR2 are SQVTM and ANQGSEA. With 6 bases removed from V and 5 bases from J, the gap between germline ends came to 11 bases. CDR3 amino acids: CSVGSPHEQYF. The CDR3 bases are TGCAGCGTGGGTAGCCCCCACGAGCAGTACTTC.

Comment on this clone: Germline and junction disagree at one end, which may indicate a read error. This chain uses TRBV5-5 with TRBJ1-1, with a tentative D call TRBD1 (6 bases). Germline CDR1 SGHKS, CDR2 YYEKEE (reference sequence). This CDR3 comprises 13 residues. CDR3 residues: CASSLEGQGTLFF. DNA of the CDR3: TGTGCCAGCAGCTTGGAGGGGCAGGGGACACTTTTTTTT. Full variable domain (outside the CDR3, taken from reference TRBV5-5 and TRBJ1-1): DAGVTQSPTHLIKTRGQQVTLRCSPISGHKSVSWYQQVLGQGPQFIFQYYEKEERGRGNFPDRFSARQFPNYSSELNVNALLLGDSALYLCASSLEGQGTLFFGQGTRLTVV.